This T cell receptor (beta chain) appears in the sequencing data of a study of a mutant IDH1 vaccine in newly diagnosed glioma (dated by TCRdb to about 2021). With regard to the full study: Vaccination started 4-6 weeks after radiotherapy alone, or was given together with temozolomide cycles in the groups whose treatment included chemotherapy. Longitudinal TCRB deep sequencing was done for about two dozen treated patients, wherever samples were available for exploratory analyses. Before enrollment, patients had received standard therapy of radiotherapy alone, temozolomide alone, or radiochemotherapy with temozolomide; most received the combination. Peripheral blood samples were drawn at six visits, namely V03 (baseline), V05, V07, V10, V12 and V13. The week-35 safety follow-up was designated visit V12, and the week-47 end of study was designated visit V13. The roughly 30 treated patients were roughly 62% male and around 40% female, with a mean age of around 40 years.

On the study overall, not on this receptor specifically: Immune responses induced by the vaccine were seen in around 93% of patients across multiple MHC alleles. No apparent relationship was observed between pseudoprogression and alterations in the top peripheral T cell clonotypes detected by TCRB sequencing. Selection of PBMC samples for TCRB deep sequencing was based on availability. The authors stated that sample limitations prevented analyses of patient blood samples from being reproduced.

The CDR3 sequence holds 12 residues, the cysteine and phenylalanine included. Just CDR3 DNA is preserved here, 36 bases in frame from base 1. V and J lose 0 bases and 5 bases, and a span of 4 bases separates them. The germline V gene yields SGDLS for CDR1 and YYNGEE for CDR2. The method was the immunoSEQ multiplex PCR assay. Rearranged TCR beta chain sequences were amplified with the hsTCRB Kit following the manufacturer's protocol. Sequencing of TCRB libraries was carried out on an Illumina MiSeq. The source study handled its data this way. The proprietary platform of the kit vendor was used for demultiplexing, trimming and gene mapping. Here the immuneACCESS table is served through TCRdb, limited to in-frame sequences with V and J called. Missing clones are a known gap in these copies; in checked studies unresolved V genes cover under half, and the rest lacks a known reason. The V and J calls and clone size come from that table; D and trimming were worked out from the DNA. The sample table lists about 46,000 clones, 92% of them with a count of one. Roughly 2.3% of the sample is held by the ten biggest clonotypes.

The sample's time point label, decoded: week 35, safety follow-up. Each vaccine dose, consisting of 300 ug of a 20-mer mutant IDH1 peptide in Montanide, was administered subcutaneously with topical imiquimod. Patients received eight vaccinations in weeks 1, 3, 5, 7, 11, 15, 19 and 23, corresponding to visits V03 through V10. Donors had newly diagnosed WHO grade 3 or 4 IDH1-mutant astrocytomas with loss of nuclear ATRX. The samples were drawn from NOA16, a multicentre, single-arm, open-label phase I trial in Germany that tested a mutant IDH1 peptide vaccine in humans for the first time. Genomic DNA for TCRB sequencing was extracted from EDTA blood using the DNeasy Blood and Tissue Kit. Turning to this clone: The antigen it binds to is not known. Base qualities were left out, and no much larger clone turns up one base away.

The sequence was collected from a man aged 50 or older with glioma. Sequences were derived from PBMCs, sampled from a glioma patient whose treatment included an IDH1 peptide vaccine. The V and J genes are TRBV9 and TRBJ2-3, with the identity of the D gene unclear. The nucleotide sequence is given as TGTGCCAGCAGCGTAGTTGGAGATACGCAGTATTTT. It translates to CASSVVGDTQYF.